The sequence of this T cell receptor beta chain was determined in a study of T cell responses to AZD1222 COVID-19 vaccine. Study-level background: Pooled together were second doses at about 4 or about 12 weeks. Study-wide results and limits: Once two AZD1222 doses were given, Spike-specific TCR breadth and depth went up. Reportedly, nearly half the spike-specific TCRs target unmutated variant regions.

Deletions cut 5 bases from V and 0 bases from J, with 14 bases between. Per germline, CDR1 SGHTA and CDR2 FQGNSA. The CDR3 is 15 residues long. A word on this clone: What it binds is unknown.

Using immunoSEQ multiplex PCR, the repertoire was profiled, and TCRdb retains in-frame clones only, with some absent. The sample lists more than 95,000 clones, roughly 92% occurring once. This receptor was identified in an adult in good health. The sample consisted of peripheral blood, taken on day 0 of AZD1222 vaccination. The chain is built from TRBV7-2 and TRBJ2-7, with a weak D call TRBD1 (5 bases). CDR3 protein: CASSSPDKPSYEQYF. In DNA, the CDR3 is TGTGCCAGCAGCAGCCCGGACAAGCCCTCCTACGAGCAGTACTTC.